Listed here are 3 T cell receptor beta chains from one sample, sequenced in a study of control samples from healthy donors and cancer patients. Using immunoSEQ multiplex PCR, the repertoire was profiled, and TCRdb retains in-frame clones only, with some absent. The profile shows approximately 79,000 clones, about 88% of them singletons. Sequenced material: blood. The source is a man aged 45-65 years in good health.

V usage is TRBV5-8 and J usage is TRBJ1-1; no clear D. Per the germline V gene, CDR1 is SGHTS and CDR2 is YDEGEE. Trimming cost V 6 bases and J 1 base, with 16 bases left between them. This CDR3 is 15 amino acids long. The chain's CDR3 is CASTRGRFGNTEAFF. The CDR3 DNA follows: TGTGCCAGCACCCGAGGGAGATTCGGGAACACTGAAGCTTTCTTT.

In its sample, this clone was seen once. This chain links TRBV7-6 with TRBJ2-3; 14 bases line up with TRBD2. The CDR3 loop spans 17 amino acids. Germline V CDR1 and CDR2: SGHVS, FNYEAQ. Trimming removed 0 bases from V and 1 base from J; junction bases left unmatched: 0. In nucleotides, the CDR3 is TGTGCCAGCAGCTTAGCGGGACTAGCGGGGGGCACAGATACGCAGTATTTT. Protein: CASSLAGLAGGTDTQYF. Full variable domain (remainder filled in from reference TRBV7-6 and TRBJ2-3): GAGVSQSPRYKVTKRGQDVALRCDPISGHVSLYWYRQALGQGPEFLTYFNYEAQQDKSGLPNDRFSAERPEGSISTLTIQRTEQRDSAMYRCASSLAGLAGGTDTQYFGPGTRLTVL.

The chain recombines TRBV30 with TRBJ1-3; D gene ambiguous. The CDR3 length is 15 residues. Germline-derived CDR1 and CDR2 are GTSNPN and SVGIG (reference sequence). Trimming took off 0 bases at V and 4 bases at J, with 13 bases between the two ends. The CDR3 bases are TGTGCCTGGAGTGTCGGACGGGCTGCAGGAAACACCATATATTTT. Protein: CAWSVGRAAGNTIYF.